The 32 T cell receptor beta chains presented below share a single source sample, sequenced in a study of blood T cell repertoires in COVID-19. The repertoire was sequenced with immunoSEQ multiplex PCR; TCRdb's copy has only in-frame clones and lacks some. This table has about 110,000 clones, more than 70% appearing once. The material sequenced was peripheral blood. The origin of the receptors is a man in his 70s with acute or convalescent COVID-19.

For the CDR3, the DNA is TGTGCCAGCAGTTACAGGACAGGGGGCCCCTACGAGCAGTACTTC. Amino acid sequence: CASSYRTGGPYEQYF. The rearrangement uses TRBV6-2 or TRBV6-3 and TRBJ2-7, with 11 bases that match TRBD1. The ends lost 2 bases at V and 2 bases at J; junction bases unmatched: 2. The CDR3 totals 15 residues. CDR1 MNHEY and CDR2 SVGEGT come from the germline V gene.

As to this clone: The sample carries other DNA sequences with the same CDR3. The chain recombines TRBV9 with TRBJ2-2, with 8 bases matching TRBD1. Per germline, CDR1 SGDLS and CDR2 YYNGEE. CDR3 size: 15 residues. With V trimmed by 2 bases and J by 4 bases, 4 bases remained unmatched. This chain's CDR3 is CASSVGQGGTGELFF. The CDR3 DNA is TGTGCCAGCAGCGTTGGACAGGGTGGCACCGGGGAGCTGTTTTTT.

The genes are TRBV7-9 and TRBJ2-3; D is perhaps TRBD2 (6 bases). V lost 6 bases and J lost 2, with 24 bases in between. Germline V lookup: CDR1 SEHNR, CDR2 FQNEAQ (reference sequence). This CDR3 is built from 18 residues. This chain's CDR3 is CASRSRGGSLATTDTQYF. The CDR3 bases are TGTGCCAGCAGATCCCGGGGCGGGTCTCTAGCGACCACAGATACGCAGTATTTT.

This chain uses TRBV6-5 with TRBJ1-5; perhaps TRBD1 as D (5 bases). Germline values: CDR1 MNHEY, CDR2 SVGAGI. The CDR3 is 14 amino acids. Trimming left V 0 bases short and J 7 bases short, with 10 bases between. The CDR3 DNA is TGTGCCAGCAGTTACTCGGTGGGGGGACAGCCCCAGCATTTT. Encoded protein: CASSYSVGGQPQHF.

The count of this clone is one. The rearrangement uses TRBV3-1 (or the pseudogene TRBV3-2) and TRBJ1-1; D is perhaps TRBD1 (5 bases). Trimming shortened V by 4 bases and J by 8 bases, and 20 bases separated the two germline ends. Germline lookup yields CDR1 LGHDT and CDR2 YNNKEL (reference sequence). The CDR3 has 15 residues. The CDR3 DNA is TGTGCCAGCAGCCCTCGGGAGGGACTGAGGTCAGAAGCTTTCTTT. The encoded protein is CASSPREGLRSEAFF.

The chain combines TRBV4-1 with TRBJ1-6, with 9 bases identical to TRBD1. From germline, CDR1 is MGHRA and CDR2 YSYEKL. The CDR3 sequence is 19 residues long. The J segment lost 8 bases and the V segment lost 2 bases, leaving 16 bases of the junction unmatched. The CDR3 sequence: CASSQPRDRVESTHSPLHF. DNA for the CDR3: TGCGCCAGCAGCCAACCTCGGGACAGGGTAGAGTCAACGCATTCACCCCTCCACTTT.

The CDR3 reads CASSPAGTGELFF. In DNA form, the CDR3 reads TGCGCCAGCAGTCCCGCGGGCACCGGGGAGCTGTTTTTT. J is TRBJ2-2 and V is TRBV5-1; D possibly corresponds to TRBD2 (5 bases). Trimming removed 5 bases from V and 4 bases from J, with 9 bases in between. The CDR3 covers 13 residues. Looked up from germline, CDR1 is SGHRS and CDR2 is YFSETQ.

The chain combines TRBV5-8 with TRBJ2-5, with 8 bases fitting TRBD2. The trim removed 6 bases at V and 5 bases at J, leaving 6 bases unmatched. CDR1 and CDR2 from the germline V gene are SGHTS and YDEGEE. This CDR3 has 13 residues. The CDR3 here is CASTLAGFETQYF. The CDR3 bases are TGTGCCAGCACCTTAGCGGGATTTGAGACCCAGTACTTC.

This sequence joins TRBV7-3 and TRBJ2-7, with D tentatively TRBD1 (6 bases). Germline CDR1 SGHTA, CDR2 FQGTGA. V lost 2 bases to trimming and J lost 4 bases, with 12 bases between them. This CDR3 region has 14 residues. This CDR3 is CASSLGQPGYEQYF. CDR3 DNA: TGTGCCAGCAGCTTAGGACAGCCCGGGTACGAGCAGTACTTC.

The rearrangement uses TRBV18 and TRBJ1-1; D call uncertain. In germline, CDR1 is KGHSH, CDR2 LQKENI. V was shortened by 4 bases and J by 0 bases, with 15 bases between the two germline ends. This CDR3 comprises 16 residues. The CDR3, as DNA: TGTGCCAGCTCACTTTTAGAGGGCGTCGTGAACACTGAAGCTTTCTTT. Residues: CASSLLEGVVNTEAFF.

CDR3 nucleotides: TGTGCCAGTCATAGGGACAGGGTGGACGGCTACACCTTC. Protein sequence: CASHRDRVDGYTF. The chain uses TRBV19 and TRBJ1-2, with 9 nucleotides matching TRBD1. V shed 8 bases, J shed 8 bases, and the junction held 9 bases outside the gene matches. CDR1 and CDR2 from the germline V gene are LNHDA and SQIVND (reference sequence). This CDR3 comprises 13 residues.

This clone has a handful of counts. The chain combines TRBV4-2 with TRBJ1-2; tentative D call: TRBD1 (6 bases). CDR3 length: 15 amino acids. Trimming pared 0 bases from V and 7 bases from J, leaving 15 bases between. Germline V CDR1 and CDR2: LGHNA, YNFKEQ. The CDR3 sequence: CASSQDRSQGSGYTF. The CDR3 DNA reads as TGTGCCAGCAGCCAAGATAGAAGTCAGGGGTCTGGCTACACCTTC.

The DNA of the CDR3 is TGTGCCAGTAGTATAGATCGCAGGTACACCGGGGAGCTGTTTTTT. Encoded protein: CASSIDRRYTGELFF. The gene calls are TRBV19 and TRBJ2-2; D ambiguous. The V end lost 0 bases, the J end lost 3 bases, and 8 bases lay between the germline ends. CDR3 size: 15 residues. CDR1 is LNHDA and CDR2 is SQIVND in the germline V gene (reference sequence).

This chain links TRBV10-3 with TRBJ1-1, with a weak D call TRBD1 (5 bases). Germline values: CDR1 ENHRY, CDR2 SYGVKD. The CDR3 has 13 residues. V was trimmed by 6 bases and J by 1 base, leaving 9 bases between them. The CDR3 region is CAISPDTNTEAFF. The CDR3 bases are TGTGCCATCAGCCCGGACACGAACACTGAAGCTTTCTTT.

The chain links TRBV7-8 to TRBJ1-2, with D unclear. Deletions cut 1 base from V and 3 bases from J, with 12 bases between. The CDR3 is 15 amino acids. The germline V gene has CDR1 SGHVS and CDR2 FQNEAQ. The CDR3 reads CASSLVSSSDYGYTF. In DNA, the CDR3 is TGTGCCAGCAGCTTAGTGTCGAGCTCTGACTATGGCTACACCTTC.

This chain joins TRBV6-2 or TRBV6-3 and TRBJ2-1; D perhaps matches TRBD2 (6 bases). CDR1 and CDR2 (germline): MNHEY, SVGEGT. The CDR3 contains 17 residues. With 0 bases removed from V and 3 bases from J, the gap between germline ends came to 15 bases. CDR3 sequence reads: CASSYSPTGGIYNEQFF. DNA of the CDR3: TGTGCCAGCAGTTACTCCCCGACTGGGGGGATCTACAATGAGCAGTTCTTC.

This chain joins TRBV12-3 or TRBV12-4 and TRBJ1-2; D possibly corresponds to TRBD1 (5 bases). The CDR3 loop spans 13 amino acids. V shed 1 base and J shed 7 bases, with 10 bases lying between them. This CDR3 is CASSLVQGRGYTF. CDR3 coding DNA: TGTGCCAGCAGTTTAGTCCAGGGCCGTGGCTACACCTTC.

The chain has TRBV9 and TRBJ1-4; 7 bases line up with TRBD1. The CDR3 loop spans 16 amino acids. Germline V gives CDR1 SGDLS, CDR2 YYNGEE. The J segment lost 3 bases and the V segment lost 0 bases, leaving 5 bases of the junction unmatched. CDR3 protein: CASSVGGQGANEKLFF. In DNA form, the CDR3 reads TGTGCCAGCAGCGTAGGAGGGCAGGGGGCTAATGAAAAACTGTTTTTT.

This clone was observed a few times. This sequence joins TRBV2 and TRBJ1-2; D is perhaps TRBD1 (5 bases). Germline CDR1 reads SNHLY; CDR2 reads FYNNEI. The CDR3 runs 12 residues. V was clipped by 7 bases and J by 7 bases, with 13 bases between them. CDR3 amino acids: CASNADRSGYTF. The CDR3 bases are TGTGCCAGCAACGCCGACAGATCTGGCTACACCTTC.

The chain couples TRBV7-9 to TRBJ1-5; TRBD1 agrees at 7 bases. CDR1 is SEHNR, CDR2 FQNEAQ, per germline (reference sequence). The ends lost 4 bases at V and 6 bases at J; junction bases unmatched: 6. There are 14 residues in the CDR3. The CDR3 reads CASSSEGAIQPQHF. Written as DNA, the CDR3 is TGTGCCAGCAGCTCGGAGGGGGCCATTCAGCCCCAGCATTTT.

This clone appeared once. The chain carries TRBV11-3 and TRBJ1-1, with D maybe TRBD1 (5 bases). Between the trimmed V and J ends, which lost 3 bases and 6 bases, there was a span of 8 bases. Germline V CDR1 and CDR2: SGHNT, YENEEA. The CDR3 is 12 residues long. Written as DNA, the CDR3 is TGTGCCAGCAGCTTGGACAATGCTGAAGCTTTCTTT. It encodes CASSLDNAEAFF.

The rearrangement joins TRBV7-6 to TRBJ1-2, with D unclear. Trimming cost V 5 bases and J 2 bases, with 15 bases left between them. The CDR3 loop spans 15 amino acids. The germline gives CDR1 SGHVS, CDR2 FNYEAQ. CDR3 nucleotides: TGTGCCAGCAGCGTCTCCCCGACGGGGAACTATGGCTACACCTTC. This sequence encodes CASSVSPTGNYGYTF.

The chain uses TRBV7-9 and TRBJ2-3; D might be TRBD2 (7 bases). CDR3 length: 16 amino acids. Per the germline V gene, CDR1 is SEHNR and CDR2 is FQNEAQ (reference sequence). Trimming left V 1 base short and J 2 bases short, with 13 bases between. CDR3 bases: TGTGCCAGCAGCTTAGATGGCGGGGGCCTCACAGATACGCAGTATTTT. Protein: CASSLDGGGLTDTQYF. Variable domain in full (rest from reference TRBV7-9 and TRBJ2-3): DTGVSQNPRHKITKRGQNVTFRCDPISEHNRLYWYRQTLGQGPEFLTYFQNEAQLEKSRLLSDRFSAERPKGSFSTLEIQRTEQGDSAMYLCASSLDGGGLTDTQYFGPGTRLTVL.

This clone has a handful of counts. The CDR3 loop is CASSPRTGGLTEAFF. For the CDR3, the DNA is TGTGCCAGCAGTCCCCGGACAGGGGGCTTAACTGAAGCTTTCTTT. The chain is built from TRBV28 and TRBJ1-1, with 11 nucleotides matching TRBD1. The V and J ends lost 5 bases and 5 bases, in that order; junction bases with no gene match: 7. Germline V lookup: CDR1 MDHEN, CDR2 SYDVKM. The CDR3 loop spans 15 amino acids.

The CDR3 sequence: CASSSGQGRSGNTIYF. The DNA for the CDR3 is TGTGCCAGCAGCTCCGGACAGGGAAGATCCGGAAACACCATATATTTT. The chain couples TRBV5-4 to TRBJ1-3; 8 bases agree with TRBD1. CDR1 SGHNT and CDR2 YYREEE come from the germline V gene (reference sequence). The CDR3 covers 16 residues. After removal of 3 bases from V and 4 bases from J, the junction contained 9 bases not matched to a gene.

This chain uses TRBV2 with TRBJ1-4; TRBD1 matches at 9 bases. This CDR3 contains 16 residues. From germline, CDR1 is SNHLY and CDR2 FYNNEI. The V gene end was trimmed by 6 bases and the J gene end by 8 bases; junction bases not matched to a gene: 13. The CDR3 is CASSRPGTGFGEKLFF. The CDR3 DNA reads as TGTGCCAGCAGCCGTCCCGGGACAGGGTTTGGGGAAAAACTGTTTTTT.

This clone was recorded only once. This sequence joins TRBV20-1 and TRBJ2-1, with D possibly matching TRBD1 (6 bases). CDR3 length: 11 residues. The V gene lost 5 bases and the J gene lost 12 bases, with 14 bases spanning the gap. CDR1 is DFQATT and CDR2 is SNEGSKA in the germline V gene (reference sequence). The CDR3 reads CSAEYRAGQFF. In nucleotides, the CDR3 is TGCAGTGCTGAGTACAGGGCGGGGCAGTTCTTC.

The genes are TRBV27 and TRBJ1-2; tentative D call: TRBD1 (6 bases). Germline CDR1 and CDR2: MNHEY and SMNVEV (reference sequence). The germline V and J ends were trimmed by 5 bases and 5 bases, with 15 bases remaining between them. The CDR3 loop spans 14 amino acids. The CDR3, as DNA: TGTGCCAGCAGTCCTCGTGGACAGAGTTATGGCTACACCTTC. This codes for CASSPRGQSYGYTF.

This chain connects TRBV7-3 to TRBJ2-1, with 8 bases matching TRBD1. The CDR3 spans 13 residues. CDR1 and CDR2 from the germline V gene are SGHTA and FQGTGA. Trimming cost V 7 bases and J 7 bases; bases outside gene matches: 6. The CDR3: CASTPQGVNEQFF. In DNA form, the CDR3 reads TGTGCCAGCACCCCACAGGGGGTAAATGAGCAGTTCTTC. The full variable domain, its missing parts supplied by reference TRBV7-3 and TRBJ2-1, is GAGVSQTPSNKVTEKGKYVELRCDPISGHTALYWYRQSLGQGPEFLIYFQGTGAADDSGLPNDRFFAVRPEGSVSTLKIQRTERGDSAVYLCASTPQGVNEQFFGPGTRLTVL.

This sequence joins TRBV5-4 and TRBJ2-5, with a tentative D call TRBD1 (5 bases). In germline, CDR1 is SGHNT, CDR2 YYREEE (reference sequence). V gave up 6 bases and J gave up 5 bases, with 20 bases separating them. CDR3 length: 15 residues. The CDR3 coding sequence is TGTGCCAGCACCTGGGCGCAGGGTCGTAGCGAGACCCAGTACTTC. Residues: CASTWAQGRSETQYF.

V usage is TRBV5-4 and J usage is TRBJ1-4; 7 bases map to TRBD1. J lost 9 bases, V lost 4 bases, and 12 bases had no gene match. Per germline, CDR1 SGHNT and CDR2 YYREEE (reference sequence). The CDR3 totals 15 residues. CDR3 amino acids: CASSPQGSGDKKLFF. Here the CDR3 DNA reads TGTGCCAGCAGCCCACAGGGGTCCGGTGACAAAAAACTGTTTTTT. The full variable domain, its missing parts supplied by reference TRBV5-4 and TRBJ1-4, is ETGVTQSPTHLIKTRGQQVTLRCSSQSGHNTVSWYQQALGQGPQFIFQYYREEENGRGNFPPRFSGLQFPNYSSELNVNALELDDSALYLCASSPQGSGDKKLFFGSGTQLSVL.

The chain uses TRBV5-1 and TRBJ2-7; 10 bases map to TRBD1. V gave up 4 bases and J gave up 3 bases; unmatched junction bases: 4. The germline gives CDR1 SGHRS, CDR2 YFSETQ. The CDR3 has 14 amino acids. CDR3 residues: CASSPDRGGYEQYF. CDR3 sequence (DNA): TGCGCCAGCAGCCCGGACAGGGGGGGCTACGAGCAGTACTTC.